The text below deals with one TCR beta chain. Its antigen is unknown. Time point described: cycle 4 day 1 (C4D1), after 5 to 7 weeks of nivolumab. Every patient had relapsed following autologous stem cell transplantation, and cohorts differed in brentuximab vedotin exposure. Magnetic negative selection served to purify CD4+ T cells out of PBMCs that had been thawed. Best outcomes ranged across complete response, partial response and progressive disease. Assay: immunoSEQ multiplex PCR; the TCRdb copy retains only in-frame clones and omits some. The repertoire holds about 25,000 clones, with roughly 80% as singletons. The data stem from a study of PD-1 blockade in classical Hodgkin lymphoma. Study-wide results and caveats: Individuals initiating nivolumab under 1 year after ASCT were excluded. Newly diagnosed patients had baseline TCR diversity that was reportedly lower than that of healthy donors.

This clonotype was sampled from a human donor with classical Hodgkin lymphoma. The sequencing used CD4+ T cells from blood, collected before the fourth cycle of nivolumab.

The CDR3 is CASSYSLSGGYGYTF. CDR3 DNA: TGTGCCAGCAGTTACTCTCTGTCGGGGGGCTATGGCTACACCTTC. The rearrangement joins TRBV6-6 to TRBJ1-2, with a possible D match to TRBD1 (5 bases). Between the trimmed V and J ends, which lost 0 bases and 4 bases, there was a span of 12 bases. The CDR3 runs 15 residues. Germline V gives CDR1 MNHNY, CDR2 SVGAGI (reference sequence).